This T cell receptor beta chain originates from a study of T-cell memory formation after mild COVID-19. Regarding the study as a whole: Clones contracting day 15 to 85 were balanced CD4/CD8; later expanders leaned CD4+.

Germline V gene sequence: CDR1 MGHRA, CDR2 YSYEKL. With 0 bases removed from V and 3 bases from J, the gap between germline ends came to 10 bases. The CDR3 sequence is 15 residues long. TCRdb recomputed calls from the 5' RACE reads with MiXCR, one row per CDR3 protein. Of around 440,000 distinct CDR3 sequences listed, around a sixth are singletons. This clonotype appeared a few times. Its antigen is as yet unknown. The rearrangement uses TRBV4-1 and TRBJ2-3, with D tentatively TRBD2 (5 bases). This TCR was sampled from an adult woman who had mild COVID-19 (a few samples of this study predate the infection). Cell type and time point are not known. Sequenced input: PBMCs or a T cell subset sorted from them (not recorded which). CDR3 loop: CASSQDGRVTDTQYF. The CDR3 DNA sequence: TGCGCCAGCAGCCAAGACGGGCGGGTTACAGATACGCAGTATTTT.